In its sample, the clone carrying this T cell receptor (beta chain) was seen many times. The antigen is not known. TCRdb re-called the 5' RACE reads with MiXCR, one entry per CDR3 protein. Here the sample spans some 320,000 distinct CDR3 sequences, approximately 9% being singletons. The data stem from a study of T cells after yellow fever vaccination. Study-wide context: With SMART-Seq v4 Ultra Low Input, the fractions containing low cell numbers were prepared. Whole-study results and caveats: Faster peaking, at day 5 versus 15, marked a secondary response that was weaker.

J gave up 4 bases and V 6 bases, and 14 bases lay outside the gene matches. CDR1 and CDR2 (germline): ENHRY, SYGVKD. CDR3 size: 17 residues. V gene TRBV10-3 combines with J gene TRBJ1-3, with 8 bases fitting TRBD1. This specimen consisted of PBMCs, obtained on the day of the first yellow fever vaccination. The source is a man between 18 and 29 years old who received the YFV17D yellow fever vaccine. The CDR3 DNA sequence: TGTGCCATCAGCCTACGACAGGGGCTGCTTCTCGGAAACACCATATATTTT. It yields the protein CAISLRQGLLLGNTIYF.